This T cell receptor (beta chain) was profiled in a study of T-cell memory formation after mild COVID-19. Broader study findings: Pre-infection memory held some responding clones, suggesting pre-existing cross-reactive T cells responded.

MiXCR, applied by TCRdb to the 5' RACE reads, yields one record per CDR3 protein. The sample has under 400,000 distinct CDR3 sequences; approximately 27% are singletons. Many counts were recorded for this clonotype. Its cognate antigen is unknown. The CDR3 is 16 amino acids. The ends were cut back, 0 bases at V and 3 bases at J, with 12 bases in the middle. The germline V gene encodes CDR1 SGHKS and CDR2 YYEKEE (reference sequence). Material for sequencing was PBMCs or a T cell subset sorted from them (not recorded which). The rearrangement joins TRBV5-5 to TRBJ2-2; D is undetermined. This sequence was found in an adult woman who had mild COVID-19 (a few samples of this study predate the infection). Cell type and time point are not known. DNA of the CDR3: TGTGCCAGCAGCTTGGACGGATACGCGGACACCGGGGAGCTGTTTTTT. Translating it yields CASSLDGYADTGELFF.